This T cell receptor beta chain comes out of a study of blood T cell repertoires in COVID-19. Whole-study context: Samples taken during acute and convalescent COVID-19 were collected in the United States, Italy and Spain. T cells, B-cell-depleted T cells, or PBMCs provided the cDNA or gDNA that served as material.

Looked up from germline, CDR1 is SEHNR and CDR2 is FQNEAQ (reference sequence). This CDR3 contains 11 residues. V was trimmed by 7 bases and J by 15 bases, leaving 16 bases between them. There are many counts of this clone. Per the original data handling: Reference gene primer amplification gave nucleated cell count estimates. Data came from immunoSEQ multiplex PCR; TCRdb stores just in-frame clones and leaves some out. V and J calls and clone size are given by that table; D and trimming were obtained from the DNA. Among 100,000 to 150,000 clones listed, roughly three quarters were seen once. Source material: peripheral blood. J is TRBJ2-1 and V is TRBV7-9; D is perhaps TRBD2 (6 bases). The source of this sequence is a woman in her seventies with acute or convalescent COVID-19. The CDR3 DNA sequence: TGTGCCAGCACCCCGGCTCAGGGACTGTTCTTC. Protein product: CASTPAQGLFF.